This TCR beta chain was observed in a study of cytomegalovirus exposure and HLA in healthy donors. Study observations and caveats: A later analysis linked a missense DCLRE1C variant to TCR beta V- and J-gene trimming. A later analysis appeared to link common viral pathogens to several of the most significant clusters. Upon later analysis, TCR association rates were observed to vary by HLA locus, being highest for DRB1 and lowest for HLA-C.

Note on this clone: Antigen specificity is unknown.

The V and J ends lost 5 bases and 7 bases respectively, with 7 bases between them. Per the germline V gene, CDR1 is SGHTA and CDR2 is FQGNSA. The length of the CDR3 is 11 residues. The primer mix had 60 Vbeta and 13 Jbeta primers. In the source study's methods: In a later analysis, 60 million to 90 million unique TCR beta chains included roughly 11 million shared by two or more donors. Profiling relied on immunoSEQ multiplex PCR, and the TCRdb table lists in-frame clones only, not all of them. V, J and clone size derive from that table, while D and trimming were established from the DNA sequence. The sample records more than 45,000 clones, approximately 80% being singletons.

The sequence was obtained from a man over 45 in good health and CMV-seronegative. The V and J genes are TRBV7-2 and TRBJ2-3; D is perhaps TRBD2 (5 bases). Sequenced material: PBMCs. The CDR3 DNA reads as TGTGCCAGCAGCCCGACTAATACGCAGTATTTT. Encoded protein: CASSPTNTQYF.